Shown below are 17 T cell receptor beta chains from a single sample sequenced in a study of control samples from healthy donors and cancer patients. Clones were read by immunoSEQ multiplex PCR, and TCRdb kept only the in-frame ones, dropping some. Seen here are some 100,000 clones, roughly 90% observed once, and the top ten hold 3%. Sequencing was performed on blood. The receptors originated from a human donor in good health. The donor label of this sample is uncertain.

The genes are TRBV11-2 and TRBJ1-2; no firm D call. V lost 0 bases and J lost 4, with 9 bases in between. There are 14 residues in the CDR3. Germline V gives CDR1 SGHAT, CDR2 FQNNGV. For the CDR3, the DNA is TGTGCCAGCAGCTTAGATCTGGCGGGCTATGGCTACACCTTC. This encodes CASSLDLAGYGYTF.

The chain couples TRBV25-1 to TRBJ1-1; tentatively, D is TRBD1 (6 bases). In germline, CDR1 is MGHDK, CDR2 SYGVNS. V lost 3 bases, J lost 11 bases, and 16 bases lay in between. The CDR3 loop spans 13 amino acids. The CDR3 DNA sequence: TGTGCCAGCAGTGAGGGTGACGGGAGGGGGGCTTTCTTT. Protein product: CASSEGDGRGAFF.

The chain links TRBV4-1 to TRBJ2-2; a possible D gene is TRBD2 (6 bases). This CDR3 contains 13 residues. The V and J ends lost 6 bases and 1 base respectively, with 6 bases between them. Germline V gene lookup returns CDR1 MGHRA and CDR2 YSYEKL. CDR3 sequence reads: CASREGNTGELFF. The CDR3 coding sequence is TGCGCCAGCAGGGAGGGGAACACCGGGGAGCTGTTTTTT.

There are a few counts of this clone. This chain links TRBV7-9 with TRBJ1-2; D gene ambiguous. V shed 1 base and J shed 6 bases, with 9 bases lying between them. CDR1 and CDR2 from the germline V gene are SEHNR and FQNEAQ (reference sequence). CDR3 length: 13 amino acids. The DNA of the CDR3 is TGTGCCAGCAGCTTAGGAGGCGTGGATGGCTACACCTTC. Encoded protein: CASSLGGVDGYTF.

The count of this clone is one. The chain joins TRBV7-2 to TRBJ1-1, with unresolved D. This CDR3 comprises 12 residues. Between the trimmed V and J ends, which lost 5 bases and 1 base, there was a span of 5 bases. The V gene's germline CDR1 is SGHTA and CDR2 FQGNSA. The chain's CDR3 is CASSRANTEAFF. The CDR3 nucleotides read TGTGCCAGCAGCCGTGCGAACACTGAAGCTTTCTTT.

The V and J genes are TRBV2 and TRBJ1-5, with D tentatively TRBD1 (6 bases). From germline, CDR1 is SNHLY and CDR2 FYNNEI. The CDR3 spans 14 residues. V was pared by 6 bases and J by 2 bases, with 11 bases between. CDR3 loop: CASRRQVGNQPQHF. CDR3 coding DNA: TGTGCCAGCAGGCGACAGGTGGGCAATCAGCCCCAGCATTTT.

The J gene is TRBJ2-4, the V gene TRBV15, with D perhaps TRBD1 or TRBD2 (5 bases each). The CDR3 runs 18 residues. Trimming removed 1 base from V and 4 bases from J, with 20 bases in between. Germline V gene data show CDR1 as LNHNV and CDR2 as YYDKDF (reference sequence). CDR3 amino acids: CATSRGSSPGPAKNIQYF. In nucleotides, the CDR3 is TGTGCCACCAGCAGAGGATCGTCACCGGGACCGGCTAAAAACATTCAGTACTTC.

The chain has TRBV2 and TRBJ1-1, with D hard to call. The germline gives CDR1 SNHLY, CDR2 FYNNEI. Trimming took off 4 bases at V and 1 base at J, with 7 bases between the two ends. The CDR3 length is 13 residues. The CDR3 region is CASSVLGNTEAFF. CDR3 DNA sequence: TGTGCCAGCAGTGTGTTAGGGAACACTGAAGCTTTCTTT.

The V gene is TRBV3-1 (or the pseudogene TRBV3-2), the J gene TRBJ2-5, with D unresolved. The CDR3 runs to 13 residues. Germline V gives CDR1 LGHDT, CDR2 YNNKEL (reference sequence). The ends were cut back, 1 base at V and 5 bases at J, with 8 bases in the middle. DNA for the CDR3: TGTGCCAGCAGCCAAGCCGGTGGGGAGACCCAGTACTTC. Protein: CASSQAGGETQYF.

This rearrangement joins TRBV5-6 to TRBJ2-5; TRBD2 matches 7 bases. Germline V gene lookup returns CDR1 SGHDT and CDR2 YYEEEE. The CDR3 totals 11 residues. V shed 7 bases and J 7 bases; nucleotides not matched to a gene: 4. The CDR3 bases are TGTGCCAGCTGGAGGGAGGGGACCCAGTACTTC. Amino acid sequence: CASWREGTQYF.

With regard to this clone: Other DNA sequences in the same sample also yield this CDR3. Here the CDR3 reads CASSLDSEQYF. The CDR3 DNA sequence: TGTGCCAGCAGCTTAGACAGCGAGCAGTACTTC. The rearrangement links TRBV11-2 to TRBJ2-7, with D unclear. Germline CDR1 SGHAT, CDR2 FQNNGV. The CDR3 length is 11 residues. V was pared by 0 bases and J by 6 bases, with 3 bases between. The full variable domain, with the rest looked up from reference TRBV11-2 and TRBJ2-7, is EAGVAQSPRYKIIEKRQSVAFWCNPISGHATLYWYQQILGQGPKLLIQFQNNGVVDDSQLPKDRFSAERLKGVDSTLKIQPAKLEDSAVYLCASSLDSEQYFGPGTRLTVT.

V usage is TRBV6-5 and J usage is TRBJ1-1; 12 bases match TRBD1. From germline, CDR1 is MNHEY and CDR2 SVGAGI. The CDR3 has 14 amino acids. J was trimmed by 10 bases and V by 7 bases; bases with no gene match: 10. CDR3 loop: CASIPRDRGLSAFF. CDR3 nucleotides: TGTGCCAGCATCCCGCGGGACAGGGGGCTCTCAGCTTTCTTT.

The rearrangement joins TRBV6-1 to TRBJ2-6, with unresolved D. Germline V gene sequence: CDR1 MNHNS, CDR2 SASEGT. The CDR3 extends over 15 amino acids. Trimming pared 3 bases from V and 3 bases from J, leaving 9 bases between. The CDR3 nucleotides read TGTGCCAGCAGTGATTTTCCGAGTGGGGCCAACGTCCTGACTTTC. It is translated as CASSDFPSGANVLTF.

V gene TRBV18 combines with J gene TRBJ1-4, with a possible D match to TRBD1 (6 bases). This CDR3 contains 16 residues. Germline V gene data show CDR1 as KGHSH and CDR2 as LQKENI. The V end was cut by 3 bases, the J end by 2 bases, with 13 bases between. The CDR3 is CASSPSGARTNEKLFF. CDR3 nucleotides: TGTGCCAGCTCACCTTCGGGGGCTCGCACTAATGAAAAACTGTTTTTT.

This CDR3 reads CASSHATGNEAFF. The CDR3 DNA follows: TGTGCCAGCAGCCACGCGACAGGGAATGAAGCTTTCTTT. This rearrangement joins TRBV4-2 to TRBJ1-1; 7 nucleotides line up with TRBD1. Germline loops: CDR1 LGHNA, CDR2 YNFKEQ. The CDR3 totals 13 residues. V was clipped by 3 bases and J by 7 bases; unmatched bases: 5.

The rearrangement links TRBV27 to TRBJ1-1; 7 bases map to TRBD1. The CDR3 runs 13 residues. J was trimmed by 4 bases and V by 2 bases; bases with no gene match: 1. Germline loops: CDR1 MNHEY, CDR2 SMNVEV (reference sequence). CDR3 loop: CASSLNRGTEAFF. CDR3 in DNA: TGTGCCAGCAGTTTAAACAGGGGCACTGAAGCTTTCTTT.

The chain is built from TRBV4-3 and TRBJ1-1; D is uncertain. In germline, CDR1 is LGHNA, CDR2 YSLEER. The length of the CDR3 is 16 residues. V was trimmed by 0 bases and J by 2 bases, leaving 13 bases between them. CDR3 bases: TGCGCCAGCAGCCAAGACTCGGCTGGGCCTAACACTGAAGCTTTCTTT. Protein product: CASSQDSAGPNTEAFF.